The 11 T cell receptor beta chains below come from one sample, sequenced in a study of technical replicates of blood from a handful of donors (dated by TCRdb to 2017 to 2019). Libraries came from the immunoSEQ multiplex PCR assay. TCRdb mirrors the immuneACCESS table, restricted to in-frame sequences. Some clones are absent from its copies; in checked studies, under half trace to an unresolved V gene, and the reason for the others is unknown. The sample table lists under 90,000 clones, 93% of them with a count of one. The ten largest clones take up 0.2% to 0.25% of the sample. Sequenced: T cells isolated from PBMCs. The source of these receptors is a human donor in good health.

This chain links TRBV25-1 with TRBJ2-7; the D gene is possibly TRBD2 (6 bases). The ends were cut back, 10 bases at V and 3 bases at J, with 19 bases in the middle. The germline V gene encodes CDR1 MGHDK and CDR2 SYGVNS. This CDR3 contains 14 residues. The CDR3 region has the DNA TGTGCCACCAGCCCCATGGACTATATCTACGAGCAGTACTTC. Amino acids: CATSPMDYIYEQYF.

V usage is TRBV7-6 and J usage is TRBJ2-7, with 10 bases aligning to TRBD1. V gave up 0 bases and J gave up 5 bases; unmatched junction bases: 4. This CDR3 spans 15 amino acids. Germline V gene lookup returns CDR1 SGHVS and CDR2 FNYEAQ. CDR3 sequence reads: CASSLAPTGGHEQYF. CDR3 nucleotide sequence: TGTGCCAGCAGCTTAGCACCGACAGGGGGCCACGAGCAGTACTTC.

Only one count was recorded for this clone. The chain recombines TRBV11-3 with TRBJ2-3, with D possibly matching TRBD1 (6 bases). The CDR3 has 16 amino acids. Germline lookup yields CDR1 SGHNT and CDR2 YENEEA. The V gene lost 5 bases and the J gene lost 0 bases, with 15 bases spanning the gap. As DNA, the CDR3 is TGTGCCAGCAGCCCCACGACAGGAAAGAGCACAGATACGCAGTATTTT. Its protein product is CASSPTTGKSTDTQYF. The whole variable domain, remainder taken from reference TRBV11-3 and TRBJ2-3, is EAGVVQSPRYKIIEKKQPVAFWCNPISGHNTLYWYLQNLGQGPELLIRYENEEAVDDSQLPKDRFSAERLKGVDSTLKIQPAELGDSAVYLCASSPTTGKSTDTQYFGPGTRLTVL.

For the CDR3, the DNA is TGTGCCAGCACGACAGATTACGAGCAGTACTTC. This codes for CASTTDYEQYF. J is TRBJ2-7 and V is TRBV28, with D tentatively TRBD1 (5 bases). Trimming took off 7 bases at V and 4 bases at J, with 8 bases between the two ends. Germline V gives CDR1 MDHEN, CDR2 SYDVKM. The CDR3 spans 11 residues.

The J gene is TRBJ1-3, the V gene TRBV6-1; D might be TRBD1 (5 bases). V was clipped by 7 bases and J by 2 bases, with 12 bases between them. Germline CDR1 is MNHNS and CDR2 is SASEGT. The CDR3 is made up of 14 amino acids. The CDR3 region has the DNA TGTGCCAGCACCAGAACGACAGCTGGAAACACCATATATTTT. Translating it yields CASTRTTAGNTIYF.

The J gene is TRBJ1-3, the V gene TRBV6-1; possible D gene TRBD1, 5 bases. This CDR3 is built from 16 residues. Looked up from germline, CDR1 is MNHNS and CDR2 is SASEGT. Deletions cut 2 bases from V and 8 bases from J, with 19 bases between. The CDR3 nucleotides are TGTGCCAGCAGTGAAATCCCCGCAGGGTTGGATGACACCATATATTTT. Protein: CASSEIPAGLDDTIYF.

This rearrangement joins TRBV7-9 to TRBJ1-1; D perhaps matches TRBD1 (6 bases). The CDR3 runs 13 residues. Germline V gene sequence: CDR1 SEHNR, CDR2 FQNEAQ (reference sequence). V lost 1 base to trimming and J lost 3 bases, with 6 bases between them. CDR3 bases: TGTGCCAGCAGCTTAGACAGGGACACTGAAGCTTTCTTT. Its translation is CASSLDRDTEAFF. The complete variable domain, with remaining parts taken from reference TRBV7-9 and TRBJ1-1, reads DTGVSQNPRHKITKRGQNVTFRCDPISEHNRLYWYRQTLGQGPEFLTYFQNEAQLEKSRLLSDRFSAERPKGSFSTLEIQRTEQGDSAMYLCASSLDRDTEAFFGQGTRLTVV.

V and J are TRBV6-5 and TRBJ2-7, with 11 nucleotides matching TRBD2. CDR3 size: 15 residues. J gave up 5 bases and V 5 bases, and 8 bases lay outside the gene matches. Germline V CDR1 and CDR2: MNHEY, SVGAGI. CDR3 sequence (DNA): TGTGCCAGCAGTCCCACTAGCGGGAGTTTCCACGAGCAGTACTTC. Its protein product is CASSPTSGSFHEQYF.

V usage is TRBV19 and J usage is TRBJ1-1; 7 positions agree with TRBD1. V trimming: 4 bases; J trimming: 0 bases; junction bases outside the gene matches: 2. CDR3 size: 14 residues. Germline CDR1 LNHDA, CDR2 SQIVND (reference sequence). The CDR3 DNA is TGTGCCAGTAGTACGACAGGGATGAACACTGAAGCTTTCTTT. It is translated as CASSTTGMNTEAFF.

J is TRBJ1-2 and V is TRBV2; 9 bases agree with TRBD1. Germline V CDR1 and CDR2: SNHLY, FYNNEI. CDR3 length equals 14 residues. The V and J ends lost 3 bases and 5 bases, in that order; junction bases with no gene match: 4. This CDR3 reads CASSEVGQGYGYTF. The CDR3 bases are TGTGCCAGCAGTGAGGTGGGACAGGGATATGGCTACACCTTC.

The J gene is TRBJ2-7, the V gene TRBV27; 9 nucleotides align to TRBD2. This CDR3 has 16 amino acids. Germline lookup yields CDR1 MNHEY and CDR2 SMNVEV (reference sequence). V dropped 2 bases and J dropped 4; count of bases not matched to a gene: 9. CDR3 bases: TGTGCCAGCAGTTTAAAATTGGCTAGCGGGATGTACGAGCAGTACTTC. Translation gives CASSLKLASGMYEQYF.